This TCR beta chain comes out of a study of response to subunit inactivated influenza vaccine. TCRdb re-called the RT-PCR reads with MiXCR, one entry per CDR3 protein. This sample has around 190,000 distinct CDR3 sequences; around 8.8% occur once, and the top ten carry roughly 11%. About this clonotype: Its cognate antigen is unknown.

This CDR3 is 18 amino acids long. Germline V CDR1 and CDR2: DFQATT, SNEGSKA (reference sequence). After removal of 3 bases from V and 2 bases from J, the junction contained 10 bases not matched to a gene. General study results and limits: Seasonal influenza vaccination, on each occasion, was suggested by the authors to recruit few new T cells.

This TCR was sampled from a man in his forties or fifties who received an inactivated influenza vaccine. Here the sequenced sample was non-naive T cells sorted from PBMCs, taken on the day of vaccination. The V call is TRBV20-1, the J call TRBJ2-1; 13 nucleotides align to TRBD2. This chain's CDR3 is CSARATRTSGSPYNEQFF. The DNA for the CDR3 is TGCAGTGCTAGGGCCACTCGGACTAGCGGGAGCCCCTACAATGAGCAGTTCTTC.